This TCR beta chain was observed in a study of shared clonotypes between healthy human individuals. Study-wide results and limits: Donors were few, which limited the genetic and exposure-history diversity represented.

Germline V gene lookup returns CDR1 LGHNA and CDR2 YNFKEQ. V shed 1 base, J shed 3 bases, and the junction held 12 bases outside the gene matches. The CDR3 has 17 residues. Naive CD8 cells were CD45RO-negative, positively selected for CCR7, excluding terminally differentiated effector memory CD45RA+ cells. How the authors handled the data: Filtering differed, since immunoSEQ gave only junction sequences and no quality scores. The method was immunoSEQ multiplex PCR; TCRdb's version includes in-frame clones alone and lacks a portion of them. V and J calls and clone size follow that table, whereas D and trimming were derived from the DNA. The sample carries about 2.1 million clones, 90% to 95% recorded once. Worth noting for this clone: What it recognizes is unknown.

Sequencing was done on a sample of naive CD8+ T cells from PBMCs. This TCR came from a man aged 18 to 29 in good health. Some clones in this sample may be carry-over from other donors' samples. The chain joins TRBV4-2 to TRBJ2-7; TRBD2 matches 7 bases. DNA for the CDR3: TGTGCCAGCAGCCAAGGGGTTAGCGGGCAGCCCTACTACGAGCAGTACTTC. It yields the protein CASSQGVSGQPYYEQYF.